The subject of this entry is one T cell receptor (beta chain). Original processing notes: Nucleated cell counts were estimated from reference gene primer amplification. Here immunoSEQ multiplex PCR was the method, and the copy in TCRdb shows in-frame clones only, minus some. The D gene and trimming were derived from the DNA, and the V and J assignments and clone size from that table. The table shows 9,500 to 15,000 clones, with around 83% occurring only once. The sample comes from a study of blood T cell repertoires in COVID-19. Study-wide background: From the United States, Italy and Spain came samples of acute and convalescent COVID-19. PBMCs, B-cell-depleted T cells, or T cells were the source of the cDNA or gDNA that made up the material.

The CDR3 sequence is 14 residues long. Trimming left V 2 bases short and J 2 bases short, with 10 bases between. From germline, CDR1 is MNHNY and CDR2 SVGAGI (reference sequence). J is TRBJ2-7 and V is TRBV6-6, with D possibly being TRBD1 (6 bases). Sequenced sample: peripheral blood. The TCR was taken from a human donor in a cohort sampled during active COVID-19. CDR3 residues: CASSYGQGPYEQYF. CDR3 DNA sequence: TGTGCCAGCAGTTACGGGCAGGGGCCCTACGAGCAGTACTTC.